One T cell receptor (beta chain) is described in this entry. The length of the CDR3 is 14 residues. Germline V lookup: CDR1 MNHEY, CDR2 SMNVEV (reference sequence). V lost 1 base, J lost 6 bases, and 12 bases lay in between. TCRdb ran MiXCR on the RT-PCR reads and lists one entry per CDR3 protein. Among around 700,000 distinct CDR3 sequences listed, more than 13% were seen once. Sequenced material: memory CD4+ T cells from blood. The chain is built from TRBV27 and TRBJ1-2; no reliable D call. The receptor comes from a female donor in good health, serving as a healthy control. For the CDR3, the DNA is TGTGCCAGCAGTTTATATGGGCAAAGCGATGGCTACACCTTC. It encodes CASSLYGQSDGYTF.